Each of the 16 T cell receptor beta chains below was sequenced from the same sample in a study of blood T cell repertoires in COVID-19. Using immunoSEQ multiplex PCR, the repertoire was profiled, and TCRdb retains in-frame clones only, with some absent. The sample lists just over 90,000 clones, almost 80% seen once, with 16% in the top ten. Sequenced sample: peripheral blood. The receptors come from a human donor in a cohort sampled during active COVID-19.

The genes are TRBV6-5 and TRBJ2-7, with 8 bases aligning to TRBD2. This CDR3 has 12 amino acids. V lost 8 bases and J lost 7; bases outside the gene matches: 7. The germline V gene has CDR1 MNHEY and CDR2 SVGAGI. This CDR3 is CASGAGGGEQYF. CDR3 DNA: TGTGCCAGCGGGGCGGGAGGAGGGGAGCAGTACTTC.

The chain combines TRBV18 with TRBJ2-3; TRBD1 is a possible D gene (5 bases). The V and J ends lost 4 bases and 1 base respectively, with 12 bases between them. The germline gives CDR1 KGHSH, CDR2 LQKENI. The CDR3 sequence is 15 residues long. CDR3 nucleotides: TGTGCCAGCTCACTAGGACAACCGCGCACAGATACGCAGTATTTT. This gives the protein CASSLGQPRTDTQYF.

The chain has TRBV2 and TRBJ2-1; 13 bases fit TRBD2. Germline CDR1 is SNHLY and CDR2 is FYNNEI. CDR3 length equals 15 residues. Losses at the gene ends were 6 bases for V and 4 bases for J; bases not matched to a gene: 3. CDR3 DNA sequence: TGTGCCAGCAGGGGACTAGCGGGAACTTACAATGAGCAGTTCTTC. It is translated as CASRGLAGTYNEQFF.

This chain joins TRBV20-1 and TRBJ2-2; D remains ambiguous. Germline lookup yields CDR1 DFQATT and CDR2 SNEGSKA (reference sequence). The CDR3 length is 11 residues. CDR3 residues: CSAYYTGELFF. The CDR3 DNA follows: TGCAGCGCCTATTACACCGGGGAGCTGTTTTTT.

The chain couples TRBV7-9 to TRBJ2-7; TRBD1 might be the D (5 bases). V lost 5 bases to trimming and J lost 6 bases, with 20 bases between them. CDR1 is SEHNR and CDR2 is FQNEAQ in the germline V gene (reference sequence). The CDR3 is 15 amino acids. CDR3 loop: CASSLPGREDGEQYF. CDR3 DNA: TGTGCCAGCAGCCTACCCGGCAGGGAAGATGGCGAGCAGTACTTC.

The rearrangement links TRBV7-2 to TRBJ2-3; D is unresolved. Germline CDR1 is SGHTA and CDR2 is FQGNSA. This CDR3 has 14 residues. Trimming removed 0 bases from V and 4 bases from J, with 8 bases in between. The CDR3 sequence is CASSLAAFSDTQYF. The DNA for the CDR3 is TGTGCCAGCAGCTTAGCAGCGTTTTCAGATACGCAGTATTTT.

The rearrangement links TRBV6-5 to TRBJ1-6, with a weak D call TRBD1 (5 bases). CDR1 and CDR2 from the germline V gene are MNHEY and SVGAGI. Trimming shortened V by 0 bases and J by 7 bases, and 7 bases separated the two germline ends. CDR3 size: 14 residues. The chain's CDR3 is CASSYSTGNSPLHF. For the CDR3, the DNA is TGTGCCAGCAGTTACTCAACAGGAAATTCACCCCTCCACTTT.

The chain has TRBV11-1 and TRBJ1-6; maybe TRBD1 (5 bases). Germline V lookup: CDR1 SGHAT, CDR2 FQDESV (reference sequence). V lost 3 bases to trimming and J lost 7 bases, with 10 bases between them. This CDR3 contains 14 residues. In DNA, the CDR3 is TGTGCCAGCAGCTTGTCAGGGTGGAATTCACCCCTCCACTTT. This encodes CASSLSGWNSPLHF.

This chain uses TRBV19 with TRBJ1-5; 8 nucleotides align to TRBD1. The trim removed 4 bases at V and 4 bases at J, leaving 6 bases unmatched. This CDR3 has 15 amino acids. In germline, CDR1 is LNHDA, CDR2 SQIVND (reference sequence). The CDR3 DNA follows: TGTGCCAGTAGTAAGGACAGGGCCGGTAATCAGCCCCAGCATTTT. Protein product: CASSKDRAGNQPQHF.

J is TRBJ2-1 and V is TRBV5-1; 8 nucleotides line up with TRBD2. The CDR3 runs to 15 residues. The V gene's germline CDR1 is SGHRS and CDR2 YFSETQ. Unmatched junction bases numbered 9, after V lost 2 bases and J lost 8 bases. The CDR3, as DNA: TGCGCCAGCAGCTTTATCCAGAGCGGGAGTTATGAGCAGTTCTTC. As protein: CASSFIQSGSYEQFF.

This clone was counted between two and nine times. The chain couples TRBV5-6 to TRBJ2-7; possibly TRBD2 for D (6 bases). The CDR3 has 14 amino acids. Trimming took off 3 bases at V and 6 bases at J, with 16 bases between the two ends. Germline CDR1 SGHDT, CDR2 YYEEEE. CDR3 sequence: CASSWGFVGSEQYF. CDR3 DNA sequence: TGTGCCAGCAGCTGGGGGTTTGTCGGGAGCGAGCAGTACTTC.

This clone was seen a few times. This chain connects TRBV5-6 to TRBJ1-5, with 7 positions matching TRBD1. The CDR3 length is 15 residues. The J segment lost 6 bases and the V segment lost 0 bases, leaving 6 bases of the junction unmatched. Germline V gene data show CDR1 as SGHDT and CDR2 as YYEEEE. CDR3 loop: CASSLGDRATQPQHF. CDR3 bases: TGTGCCAGCAGCTTGGGAGACAGGGCGACTCAGCCCCAGCATTTT.

The CDR3 protein is CASSQWTGIGTGELFF. In DNA, the CDR3 is TGTGCCAGCAGCCAATGGACAGGGATAGGGACCGGGGAGCTGTTTTTT. V gene TRBV14 combines with J gene TRBJ2-2; 8 bases fit TRBD1. The germline V gene encodes CDR1 SGHDN and CDR2 FVKESK. The CDR3 extends over 16 amino acids. V trimming: 2 bases; J trimming: 5 bases; junction bases outside the gene matches: 7.

The V gene is TRBV4-1, the J gene TRBJ2-1; TRBD2 is a possible D gene (6 bases). There are 16 residues in the CDR3. The germline gives CDR1 MGHRA, CDR2 YSYEKL. Trimming pared 6 bases from V and 0 bases from J, leaving 15 bases between. CDR3: CASSQPSGSSYNEQFF. The CDR3 DNA follows: TGCGCCAGCAGTCAACCATCCGGGAGCTCCTACAATGAGCAGTTCTTC.

In its sample, this clone was seen once. The V gene is TRBV19, the J gene TRBJ1-1, with D possibly matching TRBD1 (5 bases). V lost 5 bases to trimming and J lost 1 base, with 17 bases between them. The CDR3 totals 16 residues. Germline CDR1 and CDR2: LNHDA and SQIVND (reference sequence). The CDR3 DNA follows: TGTGCCAGTAGTCGCTCCGGTATCAGGGAGAACACTGAAGCTTTCTTT. Translated: CASSRSGIRENTEAFF.

V gene TRBV19 combines with J gene TRBJ2-2; 10 bases are a match to TRBD1. Trimming removed 5 bases from V and 0 bases from J; junction bases left unmatched: 3. The CDR3 has 16 amino acids. Germline CDR1 is LNHDA and CDR2 is SQIVND (reference sequence). DNA of the CDR3: TGTGCCAGTAGTCCCGGACAGGGGGCGAACACCGGGGAGCTGTTTTTT. Encoded protein: CASSPGQGANTGELFF.